This T cell receptor beta chain was identified in a study of cytomegalovirus exposure and HLA in healthy donors. Study-level findings and limits: TCR beta V segments were, for the most part, productive about 87% or about 30% of the time in an earlier analysis. In all likelihood, a cluster of highly shared sequence variants was a sequencing artifact. Under in vitro conditions, a few CMV-associated chains were confirmed as specific for CMV antigens. Cytomegalovirus association was assigned to approximately 160 TCR beta chains.

It was with 60 Vbeta and 13 Jbeta primers that the PCR ran. Using immunoSEQ multiplex PCR, the repertoire was profiled, and TCRdb retains in-frame clones only, with some absent. Of 150,000 to 200,000 clones listed, 65% to 85% are singletons. The V and J ends lost 0 bases and 1 base, in that order; junction bases with no gene match: 3. CDR1 and CDR2 (germline): SGHAT, FQNNGV. The CDR3 is made up of 15 amino acids. The table lists this clone with a count of one. Antigen: not known. The chain links TRBV11-2 to TRBJ2-7; 7 bases fit TRBD2. The sequence came from a man aged 60-69 years in good health and CMV-seronegative. Source material: PBMCs. CDR3: CASSLDLGGSYEQYF. DNA of the CDR3: TGTGCCAGCAGCTTAGATCTCGGGGGGTCCTACGAGCAGTACTTC.